This T cell receptor (beta chain) was found in a study of blood T cell repertoires in COVID-19. Study in general: Sample material is recorded as cDNA or gDNA derived from T cells, B-cell-depleted T cells, or PBMCs.

The V gene end was trimmed by 6 bases and the J gene end by 9 bases; junction bases not matched to a gene: 2. The CDR3 is made up of 12 amino acids. Participants were placed into cohorts based on the clinical history they reported. The table came from immunoSEQ multiplex PCR; TCRdb's copy has only in-frame clones and leaves some out. Of fewer than 350,000 clones listed, approximately 90% are singletons. This TCR came from a woman in her forties with acute COVID-19. V usage is TRBV12-3 or TRBV12-4 and J usage is TRBJ1-6; 7 bases fit TRBD1. The sample taken for sequencing was PBMCs or T cells enriched from blood (not recorded which). The CDR3 here is CASRTGFSPLHF. In DNA form, the CDR3 reads TGTGCCAGCAGGACAGGGTTTTCACCCCTCCACTTT.